What follows are 16 T cell receptor beta chains derived from one specimen sequenced in a study of Ad26.COV2.S vaccination and SARS-CoV-2 variants. TCRdb keeps only in-frame clones here, not all; method: immunoSEQ multiplex PCR. Of fewer than 150,000 clones listed, just over 85% are singletons. Sample: peripheral blood, taken after recovery from COVID-19. All receptors derive from a human donor who had recovered from COVID-19.

This chain joins TRBV6-5 and TRBJ2-3; the match to TRBD2 covers 8 bases. After removal of 0 bases from V and 2 bases from J, the junction contained 4 bases not matched to a gene. The CDR3 contains 16 residues. CDR1 is MNHEY, CDR2 SVGAGI, per germline. CDR3 region: CASSYSAGADTDTQYF. The CDR3 region has the DNA TGTGCCAGCAGTTACTCAGCGGGGGCTGACACAGATACGCAGTATTTT.

This sequence joins TRBV2 and TRBJ2-7; 7 nucleotides agree with TRBD2. The junction had 9 bases not matched to a gene; V was cut back by 10 bases and J by 0 bases. Germline CDR1 SNHLY, CDR2 FYNNEI. The CDR3 loop spans 14 amino acids. The CDR3 spells CAITSETFSYEQYF. DNA of the CDR3: TGTGCCATTACTAGCGAAACATTCTCCTACGAGCAGTACTTC.

This sequence joins TRBV6-2 or TRBV6-3 and TRBJ1-2; D is undetermined. The CDR3 totals 12 residues. In germline, CDR1 is MNHEY, CDR2 SVGEGT. V was cut by 4 bases and J by 3 bases, with 6 bases left in between. The CDR3 is CASSFLYYGYTF. The CDR3 nucleotides are TGTGCCAGCAGTTTCCTTTACTATGGCTACACCTTC.

This clone was detected once. The rearrangement links TRBV11-2 to TRBJ2-3; D not certain. This CDR3 is built from 14 residues. The V and J ends lost 5 bases and 5 bases respectively, with 14 bases between them. Germline assignment: CDR1 SGHAT and CDR2 FQNNGV. CDR3 region: CASSLHKSGDTQYF. The CDR3 DNA is TGTGCCAGCAGCCTCCACAAGAGTGGAGATACGCAGTATTTT. The full variable domain, with the rest looked up from reference TRBV11-2 and TRBJ2-3, is EAGVAQSPRYKIIEKRQSVAFWCNPISGHATLYWYQQILGQGPKLLIQFQNNGVVDDSQLPKDRFSAERLKGVDSTLKIQPAKLEDSAVYLCASSLHKSGDTQYFGPGTRLTVL.

The J gene is TRBJ1-5, the V gene TRBV12-3 or TRBV12-4, with 7 bases fitting TRBD1. After removal of 6 bases from V and 5 bases from J, the junction contained 4 bases not matched to a gene. CDR3 length: 13 residues. The CDR3 reads CASRSQGDQPQHF. The CDR3 DNA sequence: TGTGCCAGCAGATCCCAGGGGGATCAGCCCCAGCATTTT.

This clone has just a few counts. CDR3 protein: CARSWTRGPNYEQYF. DNA for the CDR3: TGTGCCAGAAGCTGGACACGAGGGCCGAATTACGAGCAGTACTTC. The rearrangement joins TRBV5-3 to TRBJ2-7; D might be TRBD1 or TRBD2, each matching 5 bases. TRBV5-3 is known as an ORF, though its function is uncertain. V gave up 3 bases and J gave up 4 bases, with 17 bases separating them. This CDR3 has 15 residues.

The V and J genes are TRBV7-9 and TRBJ1-1; D not certain. The CDR3 covers 13 residues. CDR1 is SEHNR and CDR2 is FQNEAQ in the germline V gene (reference sequence). With 5 bases removed from V and 3 bases from J, the gap between germline ends came to 10 bases. The CDR3 DNA is TGTGCCAGCAGCGACGCTCTGGACACTGAAGCTTTCTTT. Its protein product is CASSDALDTEAFF. Variable domain in full (rest from reference TRBV7-9 and TRBJ1-1): DTGVSQNPRHKITKRGQNVTFRCDPISEHNRLYWYRQTLGQGPEFLTYFQNEAQLEKSRLLSDRFSAERPKGSFSTLEIQRTEQGDSAMYLCASSDALDTEAFFGQGTRLTVV.

The V gene is TRBV6-4, the J gene TRBJ1-2, with TRBD1 identical over 10 bases. Germline CDR1 reads MRHNA; CDR2 reads SNTAGT. V lost 4 bases and J lost 7; bases outside the gene matches: 9. The CDR3 spans 15 residues. The CDR3 spells CASSGGDRGRSGYTF. The CDR3 nucleotides read TGTGCCAGCAGTGGGGGGGACAGGGGAAGGAGTGGCTACACCTTC.

The table lists this clone with a count of one. This sequence joins TRBV3-1 (or the pseudogene TRBV3-2) and TRBJ1-6; D not certain. Germline loops: CDR1 LGHDT, CDR2 YNNKEL (reference sequence). This CDR3 comprises 15 residues. V dropped 1 base and J dropped 10 bases, with 14 bases sitting between them. For the CDR3, the DNA is TGTGCCAGCAGCCAAGGTCCGGGGAGAGAATCACCCCTCCACTTT. Its protein is CASSQGPGRESPLHF.

The rearrangement links TRBV23-1 to TRBJ1-5; no reliable D call. TRBV23-1 is known as an ORF, though its function is uncertain. Trimming stripped 2 bases from V and 7 bases from J, with 18 bases between. The CDR3 runs 16 residues. CDR3 in amino acids: CASSQIRPGSYQPQHF. Written as DNA, the CDR3 is TGCGCCAGCAGTCAAATCAGGCCCGGGTCCTACCAGCCCCAGCATTTT.

This chain links TRBV27 with TRBJ1-6; TRBD1 aligns across 8 bases. Germline lookup yields CDR1 MNHEY and CDR2 SMNVEV (reference sequence). V was pared by 6 bases and J by 7 bases, with 8 bases of the junction left unmatched. The CDR3 is 15 amino acids. The CDR3 spells CASSSTGEANSPLHF. The DNA for the CDR3 is TGTGCCAGCAGCTCGACAGGGGAGGCCAATTCACCCCTCCACTTT.

V and J are TRBV28 and TRBJ1-2; D possibly corresponds to TRBD1 (6 bases). Germline V gene lookup returns CDR1 MDHEN and CDR2 SYDVKM. V lost 8 bases and J 3 bases, leaving 16 bases between the germline ends. The CDR3 consists of 14 residues. The CDR3 nucleotides are TGTGCCAGCGTGGGGGCAGGGTGGGACTATGGCTACACCTTC. Protein product: CASVGAGWDYGYTF.

The V call is TRBV2, the J call TRBJ2-7, with 8 bases lining up with TRBD1. The CDR3 is 15 amino acids. V lost 7 bases, J lost 5 bases, and 13 bases stayed unmatched. Germline-derived CDR1 and CDR2 are SNHLY and FYNNEI. CDR3 DNA sequence: TGTGCCAGCACCCAAACAGCAGGGGGCCAGCACGAGCAGTACTTC. Encoded protein: CASTQTAGGQHEQYF.

The V gene is TRBV6-5, the J gene TRBJ2-7, with D uncertain. Germline V gene data show CDR1 as MNHEY and CDR2 as SVGAGI. This CDR3 contains 15 residues. V lost 2 bases, J lost 4 bases, and 15 bases lay in between. CDR3 loop: CASSYGPGSLYEQYF. CDR3 coding DNA: TGTGCCAGCAGTTACGGTCCGGGTTCGTTATACGAGCAGTACTTC.

In this sample, this clone turned up once. The chain uses TRBV11-2 and TRBJ2-6; the D is unclear. CDR3 length equals 14 residues. Trimming pared 3 bases from V and 0 bases from J, leaving 3 bases between. Germline values: CDR1 SGHAT, CDR2 FQNNGV. The chain's CDR3 is CASSFGSGANVLTF. The CDR3 nucleotides read TGTGCCAGCAGCTTCGGCTCTGGGGCCAACGTCCTGACTTTC.

V usage is TRBV15 and J usage is TRBJ2-1; D unresolved. The CDR3 contains 13 residues. V lost 5 bases and J lost 4, with 9 bases in between. Germline V gives CDR1 LNHNV, CDR2 YYDKDF (reference sequence). CDR3 DNA sequence: TGTGCCACCAGCCCGACAAGTTACAATGAGCAGTTCTTC. Residues: CATSPTSYNEQFF.